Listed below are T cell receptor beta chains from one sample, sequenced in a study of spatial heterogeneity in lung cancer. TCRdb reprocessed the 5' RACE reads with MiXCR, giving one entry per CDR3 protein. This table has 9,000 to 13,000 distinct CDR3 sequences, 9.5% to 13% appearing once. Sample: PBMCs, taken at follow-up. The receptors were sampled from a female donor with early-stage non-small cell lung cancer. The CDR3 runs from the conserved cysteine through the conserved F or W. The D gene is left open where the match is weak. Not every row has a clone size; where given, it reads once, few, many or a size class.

TGTGCCAGCAGTTTGAGGGGACAGGGGAGGACCCAGTACTTC CASSLRGQGRTQYF TRBJ2-5 many TRBD1 TRBV12-3/TRBV12-4
TGTGCCAGCAGCTTAGTAGGGGGGAGAGGGGAGACCCAGTACTTC CASSLVGGRGETQYF TRBJ2-5 many . TRBV7-2
TGTGCCATCAGGGAACGGGATCAAGAGACCCAGTACTTC CAIRERDQETQYF TRBJ2-5 once . TRBV10-3
TGTGCCAGCAGTCTCGGACAGGGTTGGAACTATGGCTACACCTTC CASSLGQGWNYGYTF TRBJ1-2 many TRBD1 TRBV12-3/TRBV12-4
TGTGCCAGCAGGGACAGGGAGACCAAAAACATTCAGTACTTC CASRDRETKNIQYF TRBJ2-4 many TRBD1 TRBV2
TGCAGTGCTAGAGAGGCCGTCGGGAGGGCCGTGGAGACCCAGTACTTC CSAREAVGRAVETQYF TRBJ2-5 many TRBD2 TRBV20-1
TGTGCCAGCTCACCCCTCGCCGGGGTAGCGGGAGGAGATACGCAGTATTTT CASSPLAGVAGGDTQYF TRBJ2-3 medium-sized TRBD2 TRBV18
TGTGCCAGCAGCTTAACTAGCGGACTCTCTGGGGCCAACGTCCTGACTTTC CASSLTSGLSGANVLTF TRBJ2-6 many TRBD2 TRBV11-1
TGTGCCAGCAGCTTAGCAGGGGGCAAATACAATGAGCAGTTCTTC CASSLAGGKYNEQFF TRBJ2-1 many TRBD1 TRBV7-2
TGCAGCGCCGGGACGGATGATGCGAACACCGGGGAGCTGTTTTTT CSAGTDDANTGELFF TRBJ2-2 many . TRBV29-1
TGTGCCACCAGCAGGTCTAAGGGCACCGGGGAGCTGTTTTTT CATSRSKGTGELFF TRBJ2-2 medium-sized . TRBV15
TGTGCCAGTAGTATCGCCCACTCCTACGAGCAGTACTTC CASSIAHSYEQYF TRBJ2-7 . . TRBV19
TGCAGTGCTAGGGGTCGGGACCAAGAGACCCAGTACTTC CSARGRDQETQYF TRBJ2-5 many . TRBV20-1
TGTGCCAGCAGTTTTAGCAGAAGGGGCACTGAAGCTTTCTTT CASSFSRRGTEAFF TRBJ1-1 many . TRBV27
TGTGCCAGCAGTACGACGGACGGTCACCTCTCTGGGGCCAACGTCCTGACTTTC CASSTTDGHLSGANVLTF TRBJ2-6 many . TRBV28
TGTGCCAGCAGCTTGGATCGGGTAGGGGCGATTGAGCAGTTCTTC CASSLDRVGAIEQFF TRBJ2-1 many . TRBV5-6
TGTGCCAGCAGCAGGTCCGGGACTAGCGGGAGAAATGAGCAGTTCTTC CASSRSGTSGRNEQFF TRBJ2-1 many TRBD2 TRBV7-9
TGTGCCAGCAGGGATGCAAACTATGGCTACACCTTC CASRDANYGYTF TRBJ1-2 many . TRBV11-2
TGTGCCAGCAGTGCTTCGATGGGGGCCCCAACCGGGGAGCTGTTTTTT CASSASMGAPTGELFF TRBJ2-2 large . TRBV6-6
TGTGCCAGCAGGCAGGTCAACAGGGGGACCTATGGCTACACCTTC CASRQVNRGTYGYTF TRBJ1-2 many TRBD1 TRBV6-2/TRBV6-3
TGTGCCAGCAGTTACTCGGGCACAGTCTACGAGCAGTACTTC CASSYSGTVYEQYF TRBJ2-7 . . TRBV6-2/TRBV6-3
TGTGCCAGCAGCCCCATAGAACCTTCGTCTGAGCAGTTCTTC CASSPIEPSSEQFF TRBJ2-1 . . TRBV11-2
TGCAGTGCTAGGGCTTTAGGACAGGATGGGACCCAGTACTTC CSARALGQDGTQYF TRBJ2-5 . TRBD1 TRBV20-1
TGTGCCAGCAGTTTAGTCGCGAGCGGGGGGGCCACCTACAATGAGCAGTTCTTC CASSLVASGGATYNEQFF TRBJ2-1 many TRBD2 TRBV12-3/TRBV12-4